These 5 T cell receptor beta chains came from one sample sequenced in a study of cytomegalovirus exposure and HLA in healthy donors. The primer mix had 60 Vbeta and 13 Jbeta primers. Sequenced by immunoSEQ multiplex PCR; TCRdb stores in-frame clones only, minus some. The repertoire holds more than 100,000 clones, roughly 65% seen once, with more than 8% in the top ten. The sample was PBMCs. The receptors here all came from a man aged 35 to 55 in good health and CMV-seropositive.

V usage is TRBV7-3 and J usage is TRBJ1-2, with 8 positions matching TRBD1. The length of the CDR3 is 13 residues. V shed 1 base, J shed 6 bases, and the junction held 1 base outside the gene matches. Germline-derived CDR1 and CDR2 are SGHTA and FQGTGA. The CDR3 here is CASSLIQGDGYTF. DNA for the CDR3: TGTGCCAGCAGCTTAATACAGGGGGATGGCTACACCTTC.

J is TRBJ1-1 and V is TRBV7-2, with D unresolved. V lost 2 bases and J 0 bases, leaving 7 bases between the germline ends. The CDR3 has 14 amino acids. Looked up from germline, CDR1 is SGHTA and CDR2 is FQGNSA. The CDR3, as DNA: TGTGCCAGCAGCTTACGAGGGATGAACACTGAAGCTTTCTTT. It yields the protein CASSLRGMNTEAFF.

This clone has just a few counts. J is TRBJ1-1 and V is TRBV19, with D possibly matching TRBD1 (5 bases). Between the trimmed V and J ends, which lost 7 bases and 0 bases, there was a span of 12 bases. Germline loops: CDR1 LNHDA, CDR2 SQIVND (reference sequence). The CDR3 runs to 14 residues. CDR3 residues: CASIHQQVNTEAFF. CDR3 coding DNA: TGTGCCAGTATACATCAACAGGTGAACACTGAAGCTTTCTTT.

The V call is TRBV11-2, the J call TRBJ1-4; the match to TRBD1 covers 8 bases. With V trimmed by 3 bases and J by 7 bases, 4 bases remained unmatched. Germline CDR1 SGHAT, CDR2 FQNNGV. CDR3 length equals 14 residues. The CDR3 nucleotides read TGTGCCAGCAGCTTCGACAGGGGTGGTGAAAAACTGTTTTTT. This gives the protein CASSFDRGGEKLFF.

CDR3 in amino acids: CAGRGASTDTQYF. The CDR3 region has the DNA TGTGCCGGAAGAGGAGCTAGCACAGATACGCAGTATTTT. The rearrangement joins TRBV30 to TRBJ2-3; D not resolved. From germline, CDR1 is GTSNPN and CDR2 SVGIG (reference sequence). V was clipped by 8 bases and J by 0 bases, with 12 bases between them. The length of the CDR3 is 13 residues.